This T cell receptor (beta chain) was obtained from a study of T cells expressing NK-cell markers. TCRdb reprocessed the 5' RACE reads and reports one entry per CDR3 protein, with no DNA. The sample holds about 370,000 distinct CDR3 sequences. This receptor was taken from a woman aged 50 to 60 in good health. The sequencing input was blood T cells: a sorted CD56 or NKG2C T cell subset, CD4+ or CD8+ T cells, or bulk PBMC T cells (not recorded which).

CDR3 sequence reads: CATSDLPTSEDTDTQYF. The V gene is TRBV24-1, the J gene TRBJ2-3; the TRBD2 assignment by TCRdb is unverifiable without DNA. Germline V lookup: CDR1 KGHDR, CDR2 SFDVKD. This CDR3 is 17 amino acids long.